This T cell receptor (beta chain) emerged from a study of cytomegalovirus exposure and HLA in healthy donors. Study findings and constraints: First-cohort TCR clusters tended to co-occur in the roughly 130 validation repertoires, a later analysis found. Some TCR beta chains (around 160 of them) were listed as cytomegalovirus-associated.

Comment on this clone: What it binds is not known.

The assay was immunoSEQ multiplex PCR, and TCRdb's table has in-frame clones only and misses some. Of 150,000 to 200,000 clones listed, 88% are singletons. CDR3 length: 17 residues. Germline CDR1 and CDR2: SGHRS and YFSETQ. Trimming pared 0 bases from V and 2 bases from J, leaving 14 bases between. This receptor was identified in a man aged 18 to 29 in good health and CMV-seronegative. The chain employs TRBV5-1 and TRBJ2-2; no reliable D call. What was sequenced was PBMCs. The CDR3 nucleotides are TGCGCCAGCAGCTTGGTAATAAGCAGGTTTAACACCGGGGAGCTGTTTTTT. It yields the protein CASSLVISRFNTGELFF.